The clone carrying this T cell receptor beta chain was observed a few times. What it recognizes is unknown. Assay used: immunoSEQ multiplex PCR; TCRdb lists only in-frame clones, some missing. The top ten hold roughly 8.9% of the sample, which has approximately 30,000 clones, 80% to 85% seen once. The data stem from a study of neoadjuvant nivolumab and ipilimumab in lung cancer. Study-wide results and limits: TCR sequencing covered a small number of samples.

Sequences were derived from tumor tissue, sampled after neoadjuvant nivolumab, alone or with ipilimumab, at or shortly before surgery. The origin of this receptor is an adult with non-small cell lung cancer.

In DNA, the CDR3 is TGTGCCAGCAGTCCCGACTTTGACGCAAACACCATATATTTT. Its protein is CASSPDFDANTIYF. V is TRBV6-5 and J is TRBJ1-3; the D is unclear. The CDR3 is 14 amino acids. Trimming took off 5 bases at V and 6 bases at J, with 14 bases between the two ends. CDR1 and CDR2 (germline): MNHEY, SVGAGI.